One sample yielded the 7 T cell receptor beta chains listed below, sequenced in a study of shared clonotypes between healthy human individuals. Data came from immunoSEQ multiplex PCR; TCRdb stores just in-frame clones and leaves some out. The sample lists some 500,000 clones; about 95% were seen once. The sequenced sample was naive CD4+ T cells sorted from blood. The subset is: CD45RA+ positively selected. These receptors all stem from a woman aged 25 to 39 in good health.

The chain is built from TRBV28 and TRBJ2-7; the D gene could be TRBD1 or TRBD2 (5 bases each). The CDR3 runs to 16 residues. Germline V gives CDR1 MDHEN, CDR2 SYDVKM. Trimming stripped 4 bases from V and 0 bases from J, with 16 bases between. CDR3 in amino acids: CASSSGTATFSYEQYF. CDR3 DNA sequence: TGTGCCAGCAGTTCCGGGACGGCAACTTTCTCCTACGAGCAGTACTTC.

V usage is TRBV10-2 and J usage is TRBJ2-7; TRBD2 matches 10 bases. The CDR3 is 14 amino acids. CDR1 is WSHSY and CDR2 is SAAADI in the germline V gene. Unmatched junction bases numbered 7, after V lost 7 bases and J lost 4 bases. CDR3 DNA sequence: TGCGCCAGCAAAATCCTAGCGGGAGTGTACGAGCAGTACTTC. Encoded protein: CASKILAGVYEQYF.

The chain combines TRBV28 with TRBJ2-1; 13 nucleotides match TRBD2. The CDR3 has 17 residues. The germline gives CDR1 MDHEN, CDR2 SYDVKM. With 6 bases clipped from V and 3 bases from J, the junction kept 8 bases outside the gene matches. CDR3 amino acids: CASRHGTSGKVYNEQFF. CDR3 nucleotide sequence: TGTGCCAGCAGGCATGGGACTAGCGGGAAGGTCTACAATGAGCAGTTCTTC.

The V gene is TRBV2, the J gene TRBJ1-4; TRBD1 agrees at 8 bases. The CDR3 contains 12 residues. J lost 8 bases, V lost 7 bases, and 3 bases had no gene match. Per germline, CDR1 SNHLY and CDR2 FYNNEI. CDR3 in amino acids: CASTRQGEKLFF. Here the CDR3 DNA reads TGTGCCAGCACCCGACAGGGGGAAAAACTGTTTTTT.

In DNA form, the CDR3 reads TGTGCCAGCTCACCACCTAGCGCCCCGAACACCGGGGAGCTGTTTTTT. This translates into CASSPPSAPNTGELFF. V usage is TRBV18 and J usage is TRBJ2-2; tentatively, D is TRBD2 (5 bases). With 0 bases removed from V and 0 bases from J, the gap between germline ends came to 8 bases. In germline, CDR1 is KGHSH, CDR2 LQKENI. This CDR3 is 16 amino acids long.

The chain joins TRBV9 to TRBJ2-4; TRBD2 matches at 14 bases. The germline V gene has CDR1 SGDLS and CDR2 YYNGEE. The junction had 18 bases not matched to a gene; V was cut back by 2 bases and J by 2 bases. The CDR3 has 22 residues. The CDR3 region is CASSVRTIKTGTSGSSKNIQYF. In DNA form, the CDR3 reads TGTGCCAGCAGCGTGCGGACAATCAAAACGGGGACTAGCGGGAGTTCCAAAAACATTCAGTACTTC.

This chain connects TRBV11-2 to TRBJ2-3, with TRBD2 identical over 12 bases. V shed 6 bases, J shed 4 bases, and the junction held 8 bases outside the gene matches. The CDR3 runs to 16 residues. Germline lookup yields CDR1 SGHAT and CDR2 FQNNGV. The CDR3 is CASSLTSGSNADTQYF. Written as DNA, the CDR3 is TGTGCCAGCAGTTTGACTAGCGGGAGTAACGCAGATACGCAGTATTTT.